The next 8 T cell receptor beta chains were all read from a single sample in a study of blood T cell repertoires in COVID-19. Libraries were prepared by immunoSEQ multiplex PCR; TCRdb keeps only in-frame clonotypes and omits some of them. The profile shows tens of thousands of clones, 70% to 85% of them singletons. Sequencing input: peripheral blood. These receptors all come from a man aged 65-85 years with acute or convalescent COVID-19.

This chain connects TRBV6-4 to TRBJ2-2; D gene uncertain. With 3 bases removed from V and 3 bases from J, the gap between germline ends came to 8 bases. The CDR3 length is 14 residues. Germline V gives CDR1 MRHNA, CDR2 SNTAGT. The CDR3 DNA follows: TGTGCCAGCAGTGATACAGTACACACCGGGGAGCTGTTTTTT. Translation gives CASSDTVHTGELFF.

The DNA of the CDR3 is TGTGCCAGCACCAGACTAGCGGATTACAATGAGCAGTTCTTC. This gives the protein CASTRLADYNEQFF. The chain has TRBV28 and TRBJ2-1; TRBD2 agrees at 9 bases. Germline CDR1 MDHEN, CDR2 SYDVKM. The J segment lost 4 bases and the V segment lost 7 bases, leaving 5 bases of the junction unmatched. CDR3 length: 14 amino acids.

In its sample, this clone was seen a few times. The rearrangement links TRBV19 to TRBJ2-5, with no clear D. Germline V CDR1 and CDR2: LNHDA, SQIVND (reference sequence). The CDR3 has 12 residues. V lost 5 bases, J lost 4 bases, and 8 bases lay in between. As DNA, the CDR3 is TGTGCCAGTAGTCGAGGTGGAGAGACCCAGTACTTC. Translation gives CASSRGGETQYF. The whole variable domain, filled in from reference TRBV19 and TRBJ2-5, reads DGGITQSPKYLFRKEGQNVTLSCEQNLNHDAMYWYRQDPGQGLRLIYYSQIVNDFQKGDIAEGYSVSREKKESFPLTVTSAQKNPTAFYLCASSRGGETQYFGPGTRLLVL.

This clone was observed a few times. The genes are TRBV27 and TRBJ1-1; D ambiguous. CDR3 length equals 13 residues. V lost 4 bases, J lost 2 bases, and 8 bases lay in between. The germline V gene encodes CDR1 MNHEY and CDR2 SMNVEV (reference sequence). CDR3 DNA sequence: TGTGCCAGCAGTTCCGCTCTAAACACTGAAGCTTTCTTT. This sequence encodes CASSSALNTEAFF.

The rearrangement links TRBV4-1 to TRBJ1-1, with D possibly being TRBD1 (5 bases). CDR1 and CDR2 (germline): MGHRA, YSYEKL. Trimming pared 3 bases from V and 2 bases from J, leaving 10 bases between. The CDR3 is made up of 14 amino acids. The CDR3 coding sequence is TGCGCCAGCAGCCAGGGAAGGGGAAACACTGAAGCTTTCTTT. This codes for CASSQGRGNTEAFF.

The V and J genes are TRBV5-6 and TRBJ1-4, with D perhaps TRBD1 (6 bases). Trimming removed 1 base from V and 7 bases from J, with 17 bases in between. Germline lookup yields CDR1 SGHDT and CDR2 YYEEEE. The CDR3 contains 16 residues. The CDR3: CASSLLGAVRGEKLFF. The CDR3 DNA reads TGTGCCAGCAGCTTGCTGGGGGCGGTGAGGGGTGAAAAACTGTTTTTT.

This clone was seen at least ten times. V is TRBV2 and J is TRBJ2-5, with a tentative D call TRBD1 (5 bases). Germline V gene sequence: CDR1 SNHLY, CDR2 FYNNEI. The CDR3 covers 17 residues. Trimming shortened V by 3 bases and J by 4 bases, and 21 bases separated the two germline ends. DNA of the CDR3: TGTGCCAGCAGTGAGAATTGGCTGACAGCCGGTCGAGAGACCCAGTACTTC. Protein product: CASSENWLTAGRETQYF.

The V call is TRBV5-1, the J call TRBJ1-4; D remains unclear. Germline V gene data show CDR1 as SGHRS and CDR2 as YFSETQ. Trimming took 2 bases from V and 8 from J, leaving 10 bases between them. This CDR3 has 13 residues. CDR3 loop: CASSLTGKEKLFF. DNA of the CDR3: TGCGCCAGCAGCTTAACCGGGAAGGAAAAACTGTTTTTT.